This T cell receptor (beta chain) was obtained from a study of T cells in Graves' hyperthyroidism and ophthalmopathy. Study findings and constraints: Blood shared most expanded thyroid clonotypes above 0.001. With a median lead of approximately 6 months before onset, the model predicted ophthalmopathy.

Using RNA transcripts as the source, TCR beta CDR3 regions were amplified. RT-PCR in the first round (using the HTBI primer set) targeted the TCR CDR3. TCRdb independently ran MiXCR on the multiplex PCR reads; one entry per CDR3 protein. Counted here are 250,000 to 350,000 distinct CDR3 sequences, 20% to 25% occurring once; the ten biggest clones make up about 60%. Trimming at V came to 6 bases and at J to 0 bases, leaving 7 bases not matched to a gene. Germline V gene data show CDR1 as MNHEY and CDR2 as SVGEGT. This CDR3 region has 16 residues. This clonotype was found once. The antigen is undetermined.

The receptor was isolated from a man aged 25-45 years with Graves' ophthalmopathy. V is TRBV6-2 or TRBV6-3 and J is TRBJ2-3; 9 nucleotides match TRBD2. Sequencing used blood. CDR3 protein: CASSLSGRPSTDTQYF. In DNA form, the CDR3 reads TGTGCCAGCAGCCTAAGCGGGAGGCCTAGCACAGATACGCAGTATTTT.